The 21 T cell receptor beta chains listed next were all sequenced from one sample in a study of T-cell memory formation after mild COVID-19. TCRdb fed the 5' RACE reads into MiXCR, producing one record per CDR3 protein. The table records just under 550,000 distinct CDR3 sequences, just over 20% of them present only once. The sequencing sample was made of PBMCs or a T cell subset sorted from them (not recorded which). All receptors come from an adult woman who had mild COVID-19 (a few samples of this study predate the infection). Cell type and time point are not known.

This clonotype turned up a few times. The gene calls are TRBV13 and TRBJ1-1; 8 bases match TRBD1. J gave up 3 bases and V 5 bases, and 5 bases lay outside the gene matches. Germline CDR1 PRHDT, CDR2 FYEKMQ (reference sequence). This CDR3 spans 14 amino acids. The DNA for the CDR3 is TGTGCCAGCAGCCGACAGGGGCTGGACACTGAAGCTTTCTTT. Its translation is CASSRQGLDTEAFF.

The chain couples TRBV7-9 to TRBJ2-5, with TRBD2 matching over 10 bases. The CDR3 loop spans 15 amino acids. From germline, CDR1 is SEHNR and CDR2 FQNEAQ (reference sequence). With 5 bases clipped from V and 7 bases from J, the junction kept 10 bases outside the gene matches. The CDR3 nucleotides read TGTGCCAGCAGCGAGGGACTAGCGACCCCAGGGACCCAGTACTTC. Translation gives CASSEGLATPGTQYF.

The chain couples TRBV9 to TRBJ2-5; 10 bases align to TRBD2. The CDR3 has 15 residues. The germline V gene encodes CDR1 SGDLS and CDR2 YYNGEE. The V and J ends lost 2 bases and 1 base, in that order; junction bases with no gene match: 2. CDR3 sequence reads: CASSVSGGTQETQYF. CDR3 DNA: TGTGCCAGCAGCGTTAGCGGGGGGACCCAAGAGACCCAGTACTTC.

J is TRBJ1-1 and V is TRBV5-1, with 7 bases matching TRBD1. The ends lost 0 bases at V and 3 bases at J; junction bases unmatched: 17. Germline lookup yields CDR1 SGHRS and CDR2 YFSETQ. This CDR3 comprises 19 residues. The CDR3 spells CASSLGNRGGRRGDTEAFF. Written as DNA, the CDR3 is TGCGCCAGCAGCTTGGGAAACCGTGGGGGTCGCAGGGGGGACACTGAAGCTTTCTTT.

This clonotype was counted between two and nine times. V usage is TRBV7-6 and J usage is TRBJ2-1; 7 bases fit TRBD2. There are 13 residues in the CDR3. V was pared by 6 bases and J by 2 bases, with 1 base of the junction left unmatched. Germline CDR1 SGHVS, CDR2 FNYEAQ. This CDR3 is CASRAGTYNEQFF. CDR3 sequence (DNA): TGTGCCAGCAGAGCGGGGACCTACAATGAGCAGTTCTTC.

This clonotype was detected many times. The CDR3 nucleotides read TGCAGTGCTAGAGATCGGGGACAGGCTCGCCGTGGAGGAGAAAAACTGTTTTTT. Encoded protein: CSARDRGQARRGGEKLFF. The rearrangement links TRBV20-1 to TRBJ1-4, with 8 positions matching TRBD1. Trimming took 0 bases from V and 8 from J; bases not matched to a gene: 17. This CDR3 comprises 18 residues. Germline loops: CDR1 DFQATT, CDR2 SNEGSKA (reference sequence).

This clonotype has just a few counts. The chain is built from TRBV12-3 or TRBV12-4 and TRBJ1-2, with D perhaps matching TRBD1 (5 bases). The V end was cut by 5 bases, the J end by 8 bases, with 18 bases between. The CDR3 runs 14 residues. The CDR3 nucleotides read TGTGCCAGCAGTCAAACCCGACAGCGTGGGGGCTACACCTTC. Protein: CASSQTRQRGGYTF.

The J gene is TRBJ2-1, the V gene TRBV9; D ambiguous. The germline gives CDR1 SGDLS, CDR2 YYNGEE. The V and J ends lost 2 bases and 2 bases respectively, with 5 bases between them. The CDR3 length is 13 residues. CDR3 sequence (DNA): TGTGCCAGCAGCGTGGAGCCCTACAATGAGCAGTTCTTC. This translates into CASSVEPYNEQFF.

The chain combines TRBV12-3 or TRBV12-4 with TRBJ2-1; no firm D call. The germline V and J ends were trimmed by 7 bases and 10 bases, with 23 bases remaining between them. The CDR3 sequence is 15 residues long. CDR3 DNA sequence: TGTGCCAGCACCCCAACCGGGTCTTCACCTGGGGAGCAGTTCTTC. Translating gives CASTPTGSSPGEQFF.

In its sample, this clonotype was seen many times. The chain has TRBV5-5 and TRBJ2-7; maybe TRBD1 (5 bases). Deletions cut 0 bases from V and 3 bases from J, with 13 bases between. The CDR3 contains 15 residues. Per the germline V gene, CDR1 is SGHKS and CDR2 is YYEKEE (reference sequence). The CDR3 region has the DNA TGTGCCAGCAGCTTGGAGTGGCAGGGATTCTACGAGCAGTACTTC. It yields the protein CASSLEWQGFYEQYF.

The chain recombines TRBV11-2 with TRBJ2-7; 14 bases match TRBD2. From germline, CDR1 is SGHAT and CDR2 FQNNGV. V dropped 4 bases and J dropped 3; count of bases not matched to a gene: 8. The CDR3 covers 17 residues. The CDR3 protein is CASSSGTSGSSFYEQYF. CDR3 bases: TGTGCCAGCAGCTCGGGGACTAGCGGGAGTAGTTTCTACGAGCAGTACTTC.

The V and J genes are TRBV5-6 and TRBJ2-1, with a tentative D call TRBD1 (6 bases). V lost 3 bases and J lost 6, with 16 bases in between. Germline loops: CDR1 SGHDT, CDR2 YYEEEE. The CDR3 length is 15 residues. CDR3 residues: CASSSDRFSVNEQFF. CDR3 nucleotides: TGTGCCAGCAGCTCCGACAGGTTTTCGGTCAATGAGCAGTTCTTC.

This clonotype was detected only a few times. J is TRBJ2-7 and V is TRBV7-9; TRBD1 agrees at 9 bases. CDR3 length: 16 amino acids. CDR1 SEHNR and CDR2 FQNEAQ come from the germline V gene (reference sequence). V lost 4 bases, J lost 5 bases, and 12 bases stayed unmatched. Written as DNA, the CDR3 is TGTGCCAGCAGCTCCCTCGGCCGGACAGGGGTGGACGAGCAGTACTTC. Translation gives CASSSLGRTGVDEQYF. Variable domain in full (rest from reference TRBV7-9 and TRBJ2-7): DTGVSQNPRHKITKRGQNVTFRCDPISEHNRLYWYRQTLGQGPEFLTYFQNEAQLEKSRLLSDRFSAERPKGSFSTLEIQRTEQGDSAMYLCASSSLGRTGVDEQYFGPGTRLTVT.

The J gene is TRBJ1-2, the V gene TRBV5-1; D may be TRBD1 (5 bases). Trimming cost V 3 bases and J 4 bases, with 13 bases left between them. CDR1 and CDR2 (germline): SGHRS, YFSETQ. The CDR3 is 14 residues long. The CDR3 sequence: CASSSGGVAYGYTF. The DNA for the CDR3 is TGCGCCAGCAGCTCGGGAGGGGTGGCCTATGGCTACACCTTC.

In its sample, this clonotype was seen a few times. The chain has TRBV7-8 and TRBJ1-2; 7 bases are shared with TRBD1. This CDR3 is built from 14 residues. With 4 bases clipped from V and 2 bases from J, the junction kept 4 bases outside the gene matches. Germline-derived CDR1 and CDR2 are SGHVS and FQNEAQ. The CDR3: CASSYGTANYGYTF. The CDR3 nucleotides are TGTGCCAGCAGCTACGGGACAGCCAACTATGGCTACACCTTC.

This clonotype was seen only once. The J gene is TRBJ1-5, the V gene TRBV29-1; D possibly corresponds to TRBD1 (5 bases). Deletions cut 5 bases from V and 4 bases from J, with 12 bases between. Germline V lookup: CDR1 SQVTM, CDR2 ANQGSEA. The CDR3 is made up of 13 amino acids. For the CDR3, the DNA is TGCAGCGTTAAGCAGGGTGGGAATCAGCCCCAGCATTTT. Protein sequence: CSVKQGGNQPQHF.

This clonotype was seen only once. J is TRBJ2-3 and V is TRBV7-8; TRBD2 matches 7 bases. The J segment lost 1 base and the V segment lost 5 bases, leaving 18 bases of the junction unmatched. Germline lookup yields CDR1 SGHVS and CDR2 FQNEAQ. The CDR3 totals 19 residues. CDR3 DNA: TGTGCCAGCAGCATGAACCCATGGGGACTAATATTACGCACAGATACGCAGTATTTT. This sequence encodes CASSMNPWGLILRTDTQYF.

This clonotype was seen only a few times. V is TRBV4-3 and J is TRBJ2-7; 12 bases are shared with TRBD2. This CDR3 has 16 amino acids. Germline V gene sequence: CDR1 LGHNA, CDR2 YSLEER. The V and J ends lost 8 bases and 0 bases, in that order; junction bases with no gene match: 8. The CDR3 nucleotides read TGCGCCAGCGCTCGACTAGCGGGAGACCCCTCCTACGAGCAGTACTTC. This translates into CASARLAGDPSYEQYF.

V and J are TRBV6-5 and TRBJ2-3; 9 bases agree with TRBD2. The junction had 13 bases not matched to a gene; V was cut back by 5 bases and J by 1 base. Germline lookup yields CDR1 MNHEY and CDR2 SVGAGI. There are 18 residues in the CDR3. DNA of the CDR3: TGTGCCAGCAGTCGCGGACCCGGGACTAGCCCAGGCACAGATACGCAGTATTTT. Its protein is CASSRGPGTSPGTDTQYF.

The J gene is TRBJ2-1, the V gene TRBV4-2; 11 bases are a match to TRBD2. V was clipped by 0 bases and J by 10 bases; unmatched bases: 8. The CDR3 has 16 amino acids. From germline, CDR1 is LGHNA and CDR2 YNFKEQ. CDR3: CASSQDGLAGGKEQFF. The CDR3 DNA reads TGTGCCAGCAGCCAAGATGGGCTAGCGGGAGGAAAGGAGCAGTTCTTC.

CDR3 nucleotide sequence: TGCAGTGCTAGACCTCCGGGACAGGGCTACACTGAAGCTTTCTTT. Amino acids: CSARPPGQGYTEAFF. This chain joins TRBV20-1 and TRBJ1-1; TRBD1 aligns across 9 bases. The germline CDR1 and CDR2 sequences are DFQATT and SNEGSKA (reference sequence). CDR3 size: 15 residues. Unmatched junction bases numbered 7, after V lost 2 bases and J lost 3 bases.